This T cell receptor (beta chain) was identified during a study of shared clonotypes between healthy human individuals. In the case of this clone: Its matching antigen is unknown.

This CDR3 contains 14 residues. V was shortened by 4 bases and J by 6 bases, with 16 bases between the two germline ends. Germline V gene data show CDR1 as SEHNR and CDR2 as FQNEAQ (reference sequence). Terminally differentiated effector memory CD45RA+ cells were excluded from the naive CD8 cells, which were CD45RO-negative and positively selected for CCR7. Participating donors were healthy, HIV-negative adults free of recent acute infections or vaccinations. Study-wide results and limits: Approximately 5% was the fraction of naive CD4 clonotypes found shared across a handful of donors. Richness estimates generally favored naive over memory subsets.

TCRdb's copy holds only in-frame clones and misses some; the assay was immunoSEQ multiplex PCR. The table records just over 2,000,000 clones, approximately 94% of them present only once. The rearrangement uses TRBV7-9 and TRBJ2-7; no clear D. This clonotype was sampled from a man between 18 and 29 years old in good health. What was sequenced was naive CD8+ T cells sorted from blood. CDR3 in amino acids: CASSSTDPPPEQYF. The CDR3 DNA reads TGTGCCAGCAGCTCCACGGATCCCCCACCCGAGCAGTACTTC.